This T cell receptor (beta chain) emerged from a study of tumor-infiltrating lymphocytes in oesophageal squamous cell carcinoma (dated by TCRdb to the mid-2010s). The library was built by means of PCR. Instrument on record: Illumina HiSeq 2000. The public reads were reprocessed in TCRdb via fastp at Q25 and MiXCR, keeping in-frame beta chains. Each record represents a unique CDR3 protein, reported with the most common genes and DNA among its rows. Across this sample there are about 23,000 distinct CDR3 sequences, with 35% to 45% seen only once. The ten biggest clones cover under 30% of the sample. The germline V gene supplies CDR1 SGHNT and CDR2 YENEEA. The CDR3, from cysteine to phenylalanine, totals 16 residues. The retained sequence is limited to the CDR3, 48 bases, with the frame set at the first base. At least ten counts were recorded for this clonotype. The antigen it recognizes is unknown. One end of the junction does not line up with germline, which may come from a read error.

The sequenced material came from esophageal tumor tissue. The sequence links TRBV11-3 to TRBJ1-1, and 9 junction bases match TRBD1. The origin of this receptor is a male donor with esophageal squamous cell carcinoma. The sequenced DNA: TGTGCCAGCACCTTACAGGGGGCGGGGGTGAACACTGAAGCTTTCTTT. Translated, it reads CASTLQGAGVNTEAFF.